One sample yielded the 11 T cell receptor beta chains listed below, sequenced in a study of cytomegalovirus exposure and HLA in healthy donors. With 60 Vbeta and 13 Jbeta primers, the PCR was carried out. Sequencing used immunoSEQ multiplex PCR; TCRdb keeps in-frame clones, though not all of them. The sample carries about 120,000 clones, around 60% recorded once. The sequenced sample consisted of PBMCs. These receptors were collected from a woman aged 40 to 49 in good health and CMV-seropositive.

V gene TRBV6-5 combines with J gene TRBJ2-7, with TRBD2 as a possible D gene (6 bases). The CDR3 runs 14 residues. The V end lost 7 bases, the J end lost 0 bases, and 13 bases lay between the germline ends. Germline lookup yields CDR1 MNHEY and CDR2 SVGAGI. The CDR3 reads CASIGRSNSYEQYF. As DNA, the CDR3 is TGTGCCAGCATAGGGAGGTCGAACTCCTACGAGCAGTACTTC.

This clone was found once. The gene calls are TRBV15 and TRBJ2-3, with D tentatively TRBD2 (6 bases). Trimming pared 0 bases from V and 1 base from J, leaving 14 bases between. CDR1 is LNHNV and CDR2 is YYDKDF in the germline V gene (reference sequence). There are 17 residues in the CDR3. CDR3 DNA: TGTGCCACCAGCAGAGATCCGGCGGGACTGGGCACAGATACGCAGTATTTT. This gives the protein CATSRDPAGLGTDTQYF.

This clone was detected once. This sequence joins TRBV7-6 and TRBJ2-1; TRBD2 aligns across 10 bases. Germline CDR1 reads SGHVS; CDR2 reads FNYEAQ. The CDR3 is made up of 16 amino acids. V lost 3 bases, J lost 3 bases, and 5 bases stayed unmatched. The chain's CDR3 is CASSLASGRVYNEQFF. CDR3 bases: TGTGCCAGCAGCTTGGCTAGCGGGAGAGTCTACAATGAGCAGTTCTTC.

V and J are TRBV23-1 and TRBJ2-3; no clear D gene. TRBV23-1 is filed as an ORF, its function uncertain. Deletions cut 4 bases from V and 1 base from J, with 9 bases between. The CDR3 is 14 amino acids. CDR3 nucleotide sequence: TGCGCCAGCAGTCTAGCCCCGCGCACAGATACGCAGTATTTT. Translating gives CASSLAPRTDTQYF.

The V and J genes are TRBV7-6 and TRBJ2-2; no definite D call. The CDR3 is 14 residues long. Trimming left V 1 base short and J 3 bases short, with 6 bases between. CDR1 is SGHVS and CDR2 is FNYEAQ in the germline V gene. The CDR3, as DNA: TGTGCCAGCAGCTTAGAAGCCGACACCGGGGAGCTGTTTTTT. Residues: CASSLEADTGELFF.

V and J are TRBV5-4 and TRBJ1-1; the D gene is possibly TRBD1 (6 bases). The V end was cut by 6 bases, the J end by 1 base, with 19 bases between. The CDR3 is 16 amino acids. From germline, CDR1 is SGHNT and CDR2 YYREEE (reference sequence). The DNA of the CDR3 is TGTGCCAGCAACCCTATCCCACAGGGACAGAACACTGAAGCTTTCTTT. Translating it yields CASNPIPQGQNTEAFF.

The chain recombines TRBV4-1 with TRBJ2-7; TRBD2 is a possible D gene (5 bases). The CDR3 totals 16 residues. The V end was cut by 1 base, the J end by 2 bases, with 15 bases between. Germline loops: CDR1 MGHRA, CDR2 YSYEKL. The CDR3 region is CASSQGYSGRPYEQYF. CDR3 DNA: TGCGCCAGCAGCCAAGGATACTCGGGAAGACCCTACGAGCAGTACTTC.

CDR3 protein: CASSDELAGISASYNEQFF. In DNA form, the CDR3 reads TGTGCCAGCAGTGATGAACTAGCGGGAATATCGGCCTCCTACAATGAGCAGTTCTTC. The V gene is TRBV2, the J gene TRBJ2-1; 10 bases agree with TRBD2. The germline CDR1 and CDR2 sequences are SNHLY and FYNNEI. V lost 3 bases, J lost 0 bases, and 11 bases stayed unmatched. The CDR3 consists of 19 residues. Supplemented by reference TRBV2 and TRBJ2-1, the full variable domain reads EPEVTQTPSHQVTQMGQEVILRCVPISNHLYFYWYRQILGQKVEFLVSFYNNEISEKSEIFDDQFSVERPDGSNFTLKIRSTKLEDSAMYFCASSDELAGISASYNEQFFGPGTRLTVL.

The sample holds a few counts of this clone. The chain has TRBV12-5 and TRBJ2-1; a weak D match, TRBD1 (5 bases). The CDR3 runs 17 residues. Germline CDR1 is LGHNT and CDR2 is FRNRAP. The germline V and J ends were trimmed by 2 bases and 7 bases, with 21 bases remaining between them. The CDR3 DNA is TGTGCTAGTGGTTTGACCCATGGAAGGGGTCACTTTAATGAGCAGTTCTTC. This sequence encodes CASGLTHGRGHFNEQFF.

The rearrangement joins TRBV10-3 to TRBJ2-5; maybe TRBD1 (7 bases). There are 13 residues in the CDR3. The germline CDR1 and CDR2 sequences are ENHRY and SYGVKD. The ends were cut back, 8 bases at V and 4 bases at J, with 14 bases in the middle. For the CDR3, the DNA is TGTGCCATCGGGGGGACAGTAACAGAGACCCAGTACTTC. Translating it yields CAIGGTVTETQYF.

The chain uses TRBV28 and TRBJ2-2; a weak D match, TRBD1 (5 bases). The CDR3 sequence is 13 residues long. Per the germline V gene, CDR1 is MDHEN and CDR2 is SYDVKM. V was clipped by 2 bases and J by 6 bases, with 7 bases between them. The CDR3 sequence is CASSLPGSGELFF. In DNA form, the CDR3 reads TGTGCCAGCAGTTTACCAGGGTCCGGGGAGCTGTTTTTT.